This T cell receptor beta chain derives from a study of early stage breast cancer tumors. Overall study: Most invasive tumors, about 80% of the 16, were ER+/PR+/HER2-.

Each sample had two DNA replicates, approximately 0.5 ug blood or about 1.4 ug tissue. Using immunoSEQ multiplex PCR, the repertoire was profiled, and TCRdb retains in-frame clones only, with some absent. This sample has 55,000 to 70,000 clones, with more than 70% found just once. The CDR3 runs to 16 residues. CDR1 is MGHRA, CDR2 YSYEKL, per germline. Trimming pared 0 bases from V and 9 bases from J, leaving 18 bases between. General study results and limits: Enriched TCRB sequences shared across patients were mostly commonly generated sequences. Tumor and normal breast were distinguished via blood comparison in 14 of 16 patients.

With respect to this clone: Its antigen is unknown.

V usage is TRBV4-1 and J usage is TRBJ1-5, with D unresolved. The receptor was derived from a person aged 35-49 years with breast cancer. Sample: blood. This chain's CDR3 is CASSQDDRTDLRPQHF. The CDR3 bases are TGCGCCAGCAGCCAAGATGATCGGACGGACTTACGGCCCCAGCATTTT.